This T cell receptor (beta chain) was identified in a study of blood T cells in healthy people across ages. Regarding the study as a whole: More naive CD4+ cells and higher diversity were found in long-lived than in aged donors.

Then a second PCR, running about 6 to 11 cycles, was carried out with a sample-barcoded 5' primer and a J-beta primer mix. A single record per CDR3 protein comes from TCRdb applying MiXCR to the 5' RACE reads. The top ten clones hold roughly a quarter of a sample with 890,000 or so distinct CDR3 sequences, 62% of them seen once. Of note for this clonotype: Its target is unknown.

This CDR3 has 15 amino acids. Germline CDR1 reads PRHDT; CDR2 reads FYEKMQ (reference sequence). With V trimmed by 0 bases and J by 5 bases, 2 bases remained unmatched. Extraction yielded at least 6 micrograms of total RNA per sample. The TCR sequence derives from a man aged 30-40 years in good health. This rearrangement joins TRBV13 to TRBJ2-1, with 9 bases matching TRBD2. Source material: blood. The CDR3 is CASSLGGGGDNEQFF. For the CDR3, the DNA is TGTGCCAGCAGCTTAGGTGGCGGGGGGGACAATGAGCAGTTCTTC. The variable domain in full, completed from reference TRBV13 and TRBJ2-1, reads AAGVIQSPRHLIKEKRETATLKCYPIPRHDTVYWYQQGPGQDPQFLISFYEKMQSDKGSIPDRFSAQQFSDYHSELNMSSLELGDSALYFCASSLGGGGDNEQFFGPGTRLTVL.